Here is one T cell receptor beta chain with its context. Its antigen remains unidentified. Blood (approximately 2.7 ml) was collected from every donor individually. There were roughly 3,200 ng of total RNA used for each TCR library. With the 5' RACE reads reprocessed, TCRdb shows one record per CDR3 protein and no DNA. In total, the table holds 350,000 to 550,000 distinct CDR3 sequences. This record comes from a study of monozygotic twins with inflammatory bowel disease. Regarding the study as a whole: Repertoire similarity was not found to differ between concordant and discordant twins, possibly from limited power.

The CDR3 sequence is 12 residues long. Germline CDR1 and CDR2: LNHDA and SQIVND (reference sequence). This TCR came from a human donor with ulcerative colitis or Crohn's disease, or a healthy co-twin of an affected twin (not recorded which). This chain connects TRBV19 to TRBJ2-7; without DNA, the TCRdb call of TRBD1 cannot be checked. The material sequenced was blood. CDR3 loop: CATSWGYGEQYF. The entire variable domain, with the rest obtained from reference TRBV19 and TRBJ2-7, is as follows: DGGITQSPKYLFRKEGQNVTLSCEQNLNHDAMYWYRQDPGQGLRLIYYSQIVNDFQKGDIAEGYSVSREKKESFPLTVTSAQKNPTAFYLCATSWGYGEQYFGPGTRLTVT.